These 18 T cell receptor beta chains were all obtained from the same sample, sequenced in a study of blood T cell repertoires in COVID-19. The table came from immunoSEQ multiplex PCR; TCRdb's copy has only in-frame clones and leaves some out. The sample has 190,000 or so clones; roughly four fifths are singletons. Material for sequencing was peripheral blood. Every receptor here comes from a human donor with acute or convalescent COVID-19. The donor label of this sample is uncertain.

V and J are TRBV29-1 and TRBJ1-4; D remains ambiguous. CDR1 is SQVTM and CDR2 is ANQGSEA in the germline V gene. This CDR3 comprises 14 residues. V lost 6 bases and J lost 8, with 19 bases in between. The CDR3 DNA is TGCAGCGTGGAGGATGACACGGCCTCGGAAAAACTGTTTTTT. Translation: CSVEDDTASEKLFF.

The chain uses TRBV6-6 and TRBJ2-7; TRBD2 matches at 12 bases. The V gene end was trimmed by 6 bases and the J gene end by 1 base; junction bases not matched to a gene: 4. Per germline, CDR1 MNHNY and CDR2 SVGAGI (reference sequence). This CDR3 has 15 residues. In DNA, the CDR3 is TGTGCCAGCAGCCCGACTAGCGGGAGATCCTACGAGCAGTACTTC. Translating it yields CASSPTSGRSYEQYF.

This clone was detected a few times. The chain carries TRBV2 and TRBJ1-5, with TRBD1 matching 8 bases. Germline lookup yields CDR1 SNHLY and CDR2 FYNNEI. The CDR3 runs to 15 residues. V shed 6 bases and J 1 base; nucleotides not matched to a gene: 5. CDR3: CASSATGVSNQPQHF. The CDR3 region has the DNA TGTGCCAGCAGCGCGACAGGGGTGAGCAATCAGCCCCAGCATTTT.

The V call is TRBV25-1, the J call TRBJ2-3; no reliable D call. Trimming removed 7 bases at V and 2 bases at J, with 7 bases between. The CDR3 sequence is 12 residues long. Germline V gene sequence: CDR1 MGHDK, CDR2 SYGVNS. The CDR3: CASNKFTDTQYF. Written as DNA, the CDR3 is TGTGCCAGCAACAAGTTCACAGATACGCAGTATTTT.

The gene calls are TRBV4-1 and TRBJ1-2, with D hard to call. The CDR3 is 13 amino acids. The germline gives CDR1 MGHRA, CDR2 YSYEKL. Trimming stripped 0 bases from V and 7 bases from J, with 9 bases between. The CDR3 bases are TGCGCCAGCAGCCAAGATACCGGGGTTGGCTACACCTTC. This translates into CASSQDTGVGYTF.

This clone ranks as medium-sized. The chain links TRBV30 to TRBJ1-1; no clear D gene. The CDR3 contains 14 residues. CDR1 GTSNPN and CDR2 SVGIG come from the germline V gene (reference sequence). Trimming stripped 0 bases from V and 4 bases from J, with 12 bases between. The CDR3 protein is CAWSVLRGGTEAFF. The DNA of the CDR3 is TGTGCCTGGAGTGTACTACGGGGAGGCACTGAAGCTTTCTTT.

This chain links TRBV28 with TRBJ1-2; TRBD1 matches at 9 bases. This CDR3 contains 15 residues. CDR1 is MDHEN and CDR2 is SYDVKM in the germline V gene. The V and J ends lost 2 bases and 0 bases, in that order; junction bases with no gene match: 1. Here the CDR3 reads CASSLGQGTNYGYTF. In DNA, the CDR3 is TGTGCCAGCAGTTTAGGACAGGGGACTAACTATGGCTACACCTTC.

This chain joins TRBV27 and TRBJ2-7; 7 bases are a match to TRBD1. The CDR3 is made up of 15 amino acids. Germline lookup yields CDR1 MNHEY and CDR2 SMNVEV (reference sequence). The V and J ends lost 5 bases and 2 bases, in that order; junction bases with no gene match: 9. The CDR3 nucleotides read TGTGCCAGCAGTACCTCGGGACAGCTAACCTACGAGCAGTACTTC. This encodes CASSTSGQLTYEQYF.

For the CDR3, the DNA is TGTGCCAGCAGCTTGGTTGCGGGAGGGCCAGGGGTTGAGCAGTTCTTC. As protein: CASSLVAGGPGVEQFF. The rearrangement uses TRBV5-4 and TRBJ2-1; 9 bases are a match to TRBD2. The CDR3 is 16 residues long. From germline, CDR1 is SGHNT and CDR2 YYREEE (reference sequence). The trim removed 0 bases at V and 9 bases at J, leaving 10 bases unmatched. Together with reference TRBV5-4 and TRBJ2-1, the CDR3 gives the full variable domain: ETGVTQSPTHLIKTRGQQVTLRCSSQSGHNTVSWYQQALGQGPQFIFQYYREEENGRGNFPPRFSGLQFPNYSSELNVNALELDDSALYLCASSLVAGGPGVEQFFGPGTRLTVL.

The chain has TRBV5-1 and TRBJ2-4; TRBD1 matches 9 bases. Trimming removed 0 bases from V and 8 bases from J; junction bases left unmatched: 3. The CDR3 is 14 residues long. Germline assignment: CDR1 SGHRS and CDR2 YFSETQ. CDR3 in amino acids: CASSLEGQGDIQYF. The CDR3 DNA is TGCGCCAGCAGCTTGGAGGGACAGGGTGACATTCAGTACTTC.

This chain uses TRBV3-1 (or the pseudogene TRBV3-2) with TRBJ2-3, with 10 bases matching TRBD2. The V segment lost 6 bases and the J segment 4 bases; nucleotides outside the gene matches: 4. CDR3 length equals 14 residues. The germline CDR1 and CDR2 sequences are LGHDT and YNNKEL (reference sequence). In DNA, the CDR3 is TGTGCCAGCAGTCTAGCGGGAGCAGCAGATACGCAGTATTTT. Protein product: CASSLAGAADTQYF.

The rearrangement uses TRBV19 and TRBJ1-6; 7 nucleotides agree with TRBD1. With 5 bases clipped from V and 7 bases from J, the junction kept 5 bases outside the gene matches. The CDR3 runs to 14 residues. CDR1 is LNHDA and CDR2 is SQIVND in the germline V gene (reference sequence). As DNA, the CDR3 is TGTGCCAGTAGTCCCAGGGGGAACAATTCACCCCTCCACTTT. Its translation is CASSPRGNNSPLHF.

The V gene is TRBV5-1, the J gene TRBJ2-2; 7 bases agree with TRBD1. V dropped 4 bases and J dropped 4; count of bases not matched to a gene: 22. Germline CDR1 reads SGHRS; CDR2 reads YFSETQ. There are 20 residues in the CDR3. The DNA for the CDR3 is TGCGCCAGCAGCCAGGGTCGTAGCGAAACAGGGGTCCAGAGCACCGGGGAGCTGTTTTTT. The encoded protein is CASSQGRSETGVQSTGELFF. The variable domain in full, with the rest retrieved from reference TRBV5-1 and TRBJ2-2, is KAGVTQTPRYLIKTRGQQVTLSCSPISGHRSVSWYQQTPGQGLQFLFEYFSETQRNKGNFPGRFSGRQFSNSRSEMNVSTLELGDSALYLCASSQGRSETGVQSTGELFFGEGSRLTVL.

The chain carries TRBV19 and TRBJ1-1; D uncertain. The V end lost 5 bases, the J end lost 1 base, and 8 bases lay between the germline ends. CDR1 is LNHDA, CDR2 SQIVND, per germline (reference sequence). The CDR3 totals 13 residues. The CDR3 DNA reads TGTGCCAGTAGTCTTCTATGGAACACTGAAGCTTTCTTT. Protein product: CASSLLWNTEAFF.

This chain joins TRBV7-2 and TRBJ2-1; maybe TRBD2 (6 bases). CDR1 is SGHTA, CDR2 FQGNSA, per germline. V shed 5 bases and J shed 6 bases, with 20 bases lying between them. The CDR3 spans 16 residues. CDR3 amino acids: CASSARMIGGSNEQFF. The CDR3 DNA follows: TGTGCCAGCAGCGCCAGAATGATCGGGGGATCCAATGAGCAGTTCTTC.

The CDR3 DNA is TGTGCCAGCGCGAGCTCCTATAATTCACCCCTCCACTTT. It is translated as CASASSYNSPLHF. The chain has TRBV27 and TRBJ1-6, with no clear D. The V gene's germline CDR1 is MNHEY and CDR2 SMNVEV (reference sequence). Deletions cut 8 bases from V and 0 bases from J, with 5 bases between. The CDR3 is 13 amino acids.

The V gene is TRBV30, the J gene TRBJ1-1, with 7 positions matching TRBD1. CDR1 GTSNPN and CDR2 SVGIG come from the germline V gene (reference sequence). This CDR3 is built from 13 residues. The V gene end was trimmed by 1 base and the J gene end by 4 bases; junction bases not matched to a gene: 3. CDR3 region: CAWSGQGITEAFF. In nucleotides, the CDR3 is TGTGCCTGGAGTGGACAGGGAATCACTGAAGCTTTCTTT.

Notes on this clone: This sample includes further DNA sequences coding for the same CDR3. The genes are TRBV7-2 and TRBJ2-1, with TRBD2 matching over 10 bases. Germline V gene lookup returns CDR1 SGHTA and CDR2 FQGNSA. The CDR3 spans 16 residues. The V and J ends lost 2 bases and 1 base, in that order; junction bases with no gene match: 2. CDR3 coding DNA: TGTGCCAGCAGCTTAACTAGCGGGGTATCCTACAATGAGCAGTTCTTC. This codes for CASSLTSGVSYNEQFF.